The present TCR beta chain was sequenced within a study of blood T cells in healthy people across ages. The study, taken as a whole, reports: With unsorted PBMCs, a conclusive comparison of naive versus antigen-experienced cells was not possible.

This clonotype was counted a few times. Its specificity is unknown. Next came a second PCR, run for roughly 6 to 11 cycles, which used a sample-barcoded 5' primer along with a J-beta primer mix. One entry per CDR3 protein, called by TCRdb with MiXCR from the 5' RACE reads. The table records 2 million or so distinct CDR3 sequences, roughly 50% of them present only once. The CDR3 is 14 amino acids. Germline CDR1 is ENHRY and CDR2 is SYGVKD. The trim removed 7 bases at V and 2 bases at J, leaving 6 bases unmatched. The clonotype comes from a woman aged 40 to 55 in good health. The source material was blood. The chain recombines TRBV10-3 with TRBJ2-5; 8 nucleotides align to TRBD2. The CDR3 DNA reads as TGTGCCATCAACGGGGGGGGTCTACAAGAGACCCAGTACTTC. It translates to CAINGGGLQETQYF.